A selection of T cell receptor beta chains follows, all from one sample in a study of T cells in Graves' hyperthyroidism and ophthalmopathy. TCRdb analysed the multiplex PCR reads with MiXCR anew, one entry per CDR3 protein. The sample has more than 500,000 distinct CDR3 sequences; around 16% are singletons. The sequenced sample was blood. The receptors originated from a woman aged 30 to 39 with Graves' hyperthyroidism. Both conserved end residues are part of each CDR3.

j_call v_call cdr3_aa
TRBJ2-3 TRBV12-3/TRBV12-4 CASSLRQGGTDTQYF
TRBJ1-5 TRBV30 CAWSGQGDQPQHF
TRBJ2-7 TRBV27 CASSSAGSSYEQYF
TRBJ1-2 TRBV28 CASSFSGDILGYTF
TRBJ2-7 TRBV4-2 CASSQDSPDFYEQYF
TRBJ1-5 TRBV6-1 CASSRDRSTNQPQHF
TRBJ2-7 TRBV20-1 CGARGGYFGQGGEQYF
TRBJ2-7 TRBV7-6 CASSPETADYEQYF
TRBJ1-2 TRBV20-1 CSARPSLGGHGYTF
TRBJ2-5 TRBV29-1 CSVGPGETQYF
TRBJ2-1 TRBV7-3 CASSLRASGSLNEQFF
TRBJ2-7 TRBV3-1 CASTDSYEQYF
TRBJ1-2 TRBV5-1 CASSLYRDRGSYTF
TRBJ1-4 TRBV12-3/TRBV12-4 CASSSGTREKLFF
TRBJ2-1 TRBV12-3/TRBV12-4 CASSRPGQGADEQFF